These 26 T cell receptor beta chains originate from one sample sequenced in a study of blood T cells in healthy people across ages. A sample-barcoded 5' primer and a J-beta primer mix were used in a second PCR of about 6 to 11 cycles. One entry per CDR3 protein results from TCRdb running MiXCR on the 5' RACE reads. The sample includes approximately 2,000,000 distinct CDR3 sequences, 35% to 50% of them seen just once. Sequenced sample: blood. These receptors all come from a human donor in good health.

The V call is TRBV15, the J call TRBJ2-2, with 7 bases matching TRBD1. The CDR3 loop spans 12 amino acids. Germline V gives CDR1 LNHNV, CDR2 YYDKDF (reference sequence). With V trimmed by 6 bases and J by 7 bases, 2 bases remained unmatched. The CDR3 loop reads CATRTGYGELFF. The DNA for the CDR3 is TGTGCCACCAGGACAGGGTACGGGGAGCTGTTTTTT.

Written as DNA, the CDR3 is TGTGCCAGCAGCCTCCTGACCCATCCTAACACTGAAGCTTTCTTT. Translating it yields CASSLLTHPNTEAFF. V is TRBV7-2 and J is TRBJ1-1; D remains unclear. The CDR3 has 15 residues. Trimming took 5 bases from V and 2 from J, leaving 15 bases between them. From germline, CDR1 is SGHTA and CDR2 FQGNSA.

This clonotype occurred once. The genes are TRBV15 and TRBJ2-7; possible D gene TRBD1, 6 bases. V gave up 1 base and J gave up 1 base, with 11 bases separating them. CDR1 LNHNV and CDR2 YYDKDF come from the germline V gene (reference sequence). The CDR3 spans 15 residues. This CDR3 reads CATSRGTEPSYEQYF. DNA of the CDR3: TGTGCCACCAGCAGAGGGACAGAGCCTTCCTACGAGCAGTACTTC.

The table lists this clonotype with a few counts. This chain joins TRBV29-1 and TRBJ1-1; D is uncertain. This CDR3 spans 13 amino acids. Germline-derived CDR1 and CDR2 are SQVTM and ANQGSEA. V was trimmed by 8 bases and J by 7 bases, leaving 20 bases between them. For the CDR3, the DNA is TGCAGCTCTCTAAGGGCTGGATCGGGTGAAGCTTTCTTT. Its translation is CSSLRAGSGEAFF. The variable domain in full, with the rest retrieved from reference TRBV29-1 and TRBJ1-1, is SAVISQKPSRDICQRGTSLTIQCQVDSQVTMMFWYRQQPGQSLTLIATANQGSEATYESGFVIDKFPISRPNLTFSTLTVSNMSPEDSSIYLCSSLRAGSGEAFFGQGTRLTVV.

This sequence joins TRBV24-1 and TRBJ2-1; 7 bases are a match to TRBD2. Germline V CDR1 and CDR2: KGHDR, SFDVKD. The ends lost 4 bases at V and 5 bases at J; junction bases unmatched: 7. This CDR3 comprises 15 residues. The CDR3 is CATSETGLPNNEQFF. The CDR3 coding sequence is TGTGCCACCAGTGAGACGGGACTACCGAACAATGAGCAGTTCTTC.

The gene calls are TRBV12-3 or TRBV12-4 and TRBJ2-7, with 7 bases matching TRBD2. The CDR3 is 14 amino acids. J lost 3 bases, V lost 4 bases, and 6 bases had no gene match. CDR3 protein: CASSSGGSLYEQYF. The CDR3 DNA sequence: TGTGCCAGCAGTTCCGGGGGGAGCCTCTACGAGCAGTACTTC.

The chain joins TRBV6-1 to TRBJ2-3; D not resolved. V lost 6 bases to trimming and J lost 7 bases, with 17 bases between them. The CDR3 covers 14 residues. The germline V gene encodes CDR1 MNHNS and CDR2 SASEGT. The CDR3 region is CASRSRSGVNTQYF. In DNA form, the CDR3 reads TGTGCCAGCAGATCTAGAAGTGGTGTGAATACGCAGTATTTT.

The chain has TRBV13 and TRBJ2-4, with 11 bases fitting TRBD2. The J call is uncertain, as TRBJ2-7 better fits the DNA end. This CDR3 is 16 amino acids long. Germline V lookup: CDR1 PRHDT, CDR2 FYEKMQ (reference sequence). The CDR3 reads CASSSPSGLAVPEQYF. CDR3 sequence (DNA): TGTGCCAGCAGCTCCCCCTCGGGACTAGCGGTTCCCGAGCAGTACTTC.

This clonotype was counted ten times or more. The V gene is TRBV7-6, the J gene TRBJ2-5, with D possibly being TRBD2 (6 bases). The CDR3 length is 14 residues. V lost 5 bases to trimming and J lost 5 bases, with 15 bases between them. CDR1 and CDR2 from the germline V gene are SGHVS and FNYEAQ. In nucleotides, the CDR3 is TGTGCCAGCAGCCGTCCGGGGGTACTGGAGACCCAGTACTTC. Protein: CASSRPGVLETQYF.

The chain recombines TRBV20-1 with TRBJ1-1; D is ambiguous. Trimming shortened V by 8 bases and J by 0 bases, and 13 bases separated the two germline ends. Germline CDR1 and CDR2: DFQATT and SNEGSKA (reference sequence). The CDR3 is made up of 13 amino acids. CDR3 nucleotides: TGCAGTTCCACCGAATTTATGAACACTGAAGCTTTCTTT. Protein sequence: CSSTEFMNTEAFF.

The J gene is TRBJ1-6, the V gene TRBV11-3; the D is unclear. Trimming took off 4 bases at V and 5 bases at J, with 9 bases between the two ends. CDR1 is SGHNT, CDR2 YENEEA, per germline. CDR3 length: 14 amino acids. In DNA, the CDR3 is TGTGCCAGCAGCTCATTGGACGATAATTCACCCCTCCACTTT. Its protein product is CASSSLDDNSPLHF.

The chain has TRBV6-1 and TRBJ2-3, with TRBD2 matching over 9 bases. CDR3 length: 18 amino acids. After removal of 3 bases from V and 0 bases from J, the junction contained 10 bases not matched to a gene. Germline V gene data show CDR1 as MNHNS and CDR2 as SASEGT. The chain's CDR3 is CASSDRGSGGPSTDTQYF. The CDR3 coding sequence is TGTGCCAGCAGTGACCGGGGTAGCGGGGGCCCAAGCACAGATACGCAGTATTTT.

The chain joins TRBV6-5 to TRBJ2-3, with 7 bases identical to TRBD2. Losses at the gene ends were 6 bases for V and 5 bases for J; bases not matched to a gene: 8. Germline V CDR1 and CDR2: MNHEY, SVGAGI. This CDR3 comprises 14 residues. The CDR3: CASRARLARDTQYF. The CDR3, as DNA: TGTGCCAGCAGGGCTCGACTAGCAAGAGATACGCAGTATTTT.

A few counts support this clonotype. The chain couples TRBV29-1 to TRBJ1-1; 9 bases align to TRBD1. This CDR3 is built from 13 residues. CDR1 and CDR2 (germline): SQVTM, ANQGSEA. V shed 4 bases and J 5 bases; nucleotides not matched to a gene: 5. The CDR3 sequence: CSVGKDRGTEAFF. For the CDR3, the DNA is TGCAGCGTTGGGAAGGACAGGGGAACTGAAGCTTTCTTT. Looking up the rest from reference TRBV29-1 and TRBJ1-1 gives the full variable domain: SAVISQKPSRDICQRGTSLTIQCQVDSQVTMMFWYRQQPGQSLTLIATANQGSEATYESGFVIDKFPISRPNLTFSTLTVSNMSPEDSSIYLCSVGKDRGTEAFFGQGTRLTVV.

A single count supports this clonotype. The CDR3 loop reads CANSRDYQETQYF. Here the CDR3 DNA reads TGTGCCAACAGTCGGGACTACCAAGAGACCCAGTACTTC. This chain uses TRBV11-2 with TRBJ2-5; tentatively, D is TRBD2 (6 bases). The germline CDR1 and CDR2 sequences are SGHAT and FQNNGV. V was shortened by 10 bases and J by 0 bases, with 12 bases between the two germline ends. The CDR3 consists of 13 residues.

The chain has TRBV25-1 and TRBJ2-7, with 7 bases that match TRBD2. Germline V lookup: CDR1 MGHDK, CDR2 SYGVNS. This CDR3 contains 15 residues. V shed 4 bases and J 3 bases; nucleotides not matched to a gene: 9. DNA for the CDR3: TGTGCCAGCAGTGCACGGGATTGGGAGGGCTACGAGCAGTACTTC. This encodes CASSARDWEGYEQYF.

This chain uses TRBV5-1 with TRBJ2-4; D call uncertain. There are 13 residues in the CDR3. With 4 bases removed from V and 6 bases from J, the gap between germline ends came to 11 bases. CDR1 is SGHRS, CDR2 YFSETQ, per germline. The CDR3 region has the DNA TGCGCCAGCAGCCCGGCCCCGTTAAACATTCAGTACTTC. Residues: CASSPAPLNIQYF.

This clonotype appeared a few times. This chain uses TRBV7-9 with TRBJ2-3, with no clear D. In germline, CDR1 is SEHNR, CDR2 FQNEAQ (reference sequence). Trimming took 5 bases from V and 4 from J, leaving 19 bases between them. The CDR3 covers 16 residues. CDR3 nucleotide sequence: TGTGCCAGCAGCCCCCGAGGTTACCGGACCGCAGATACGCAGTATTTT. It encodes CASSPRGYRTADTQYF.

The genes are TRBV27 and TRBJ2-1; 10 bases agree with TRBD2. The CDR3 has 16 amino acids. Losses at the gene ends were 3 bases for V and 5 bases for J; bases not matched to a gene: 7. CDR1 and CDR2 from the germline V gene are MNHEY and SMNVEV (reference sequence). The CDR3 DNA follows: TGTGCCAGCAGTTTCGGGCTAGCGGGGGTTAACAATGAGCAGTTCTTC. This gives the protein CASSFGLAGVNNEQFF.

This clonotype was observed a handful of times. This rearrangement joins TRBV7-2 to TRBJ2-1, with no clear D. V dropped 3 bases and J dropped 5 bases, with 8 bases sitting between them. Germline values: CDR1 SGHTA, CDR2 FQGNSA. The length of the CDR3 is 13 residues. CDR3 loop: CASSFDSDNEQFF. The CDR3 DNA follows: TGTGCCAGCAGCTTTGACTCGGACAATGAGCAGTTCTTC.

The CDR3 loop is CASSYRVGNTQYF. In nucleotides, the CDR3 is TGTGCCAGCAGCTACAGGGTCGGGAATACGCAGTATTTT. This chain connects TRBV7-9 to TRBJ2-3, with a tentative D call TRBD1 (6 bases). CDR3 length: 13 residues. Trimming removed 4 bases from V and 7 bases from J, with 12 bases in between. Germline values: CDR1 SEHNR, CDR2 FQNEAQ (reference sequence).

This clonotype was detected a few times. CDR3 sequence (DNA): TGCGCCAGCAGCCGGGGTAAGGACACTGAAGCTTTCTTT. This gives the protein CASSRGKDTEAFF. V is TRBV4-3 and J is TRBJ1-1, with no clear D. There are 13 residues in the CDR3. Trimming cost V 4 bases and J 3 bases, with 9 bases left between them. Per germline, CDR1 LGHNA and CDR2 YSLEER.

CDR3: CASSLSRVPSANYGYTF. The CDR3 nucleotides read TGTGCCAGCAGCTTAAGCAGGGTCCCATCGGCTAACTATGGCTACACCTTC. The J gene is TRBJ1-2, the V gene TRBV7-8, with a weak D call TRBD1 (5 bases). The CDR3 covers 17 residues. V was cut by 2 bases and J by 0 bases, with 16 bases left in between. CDR1 SGHVS and CDR2 FQNEAQ come from the germline V gene.

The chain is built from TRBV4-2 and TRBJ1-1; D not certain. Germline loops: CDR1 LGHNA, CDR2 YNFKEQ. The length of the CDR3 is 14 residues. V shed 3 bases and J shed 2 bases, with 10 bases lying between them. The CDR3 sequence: CASSQGWTNTEAFF. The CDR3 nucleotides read TGTGCCAGCAGCCAGGGTTGGACTAACACTGAAGCTTTCTTT.

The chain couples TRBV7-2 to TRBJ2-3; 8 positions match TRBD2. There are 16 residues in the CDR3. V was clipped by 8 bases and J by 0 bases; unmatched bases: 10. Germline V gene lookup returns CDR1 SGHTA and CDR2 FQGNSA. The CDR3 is CASGSKTSASTDTQYF. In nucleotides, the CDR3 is TGTGCCAGCGGCTCCAAGACTAGCGCCAGCACAGATACGCAGTATTTT. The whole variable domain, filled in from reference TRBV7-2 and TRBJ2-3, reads GAGVSQSPSNKVTEKGKDVELRCDPISGHTALYWYRQSLGQGLEFLIYFQGNSAPDKSGLPSDRFSAERTGGSVSTLTIQRTQQEDSAVYLCASGSKTSASTDTQYFGPGTRLTVL.

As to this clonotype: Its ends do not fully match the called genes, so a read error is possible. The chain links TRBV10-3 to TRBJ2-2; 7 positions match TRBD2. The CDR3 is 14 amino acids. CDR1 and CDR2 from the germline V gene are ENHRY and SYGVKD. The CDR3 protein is CAITGLGNTGERFF. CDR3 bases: TGTGCCATCACAGGACTAGGGAACACCGGGGAGCGGTTTTTT.